This TCR beta chain appears in the sequencing data of a study of T cell responses to AZD1222 COVID-19 vaccine. Looking at the study overall: Second-dose timings of about 4 or about 12 weeks were pooled.

Study-level results: Nearly half of unique spike-specific TCRs reportedly avoided B.1.351 and B.1.1.7 mutated regions. Donors in the cohort were predominantly white British and more often female, and clonal diversity was possibly underestimated. At baseline, seropositivity was found in only a handful of AZD1222 recipients.

In regard to this clone: Its target is not known.

Trimming removed 5 bases from V and 1 base from J; junction bases left unmatched: 8. The V gene's germline CDR1 is KGHSH and CDR2 LQKENI. This CDR3 region has 16 residues. Assay: immunoSEQ multiplex PCR; the TCRdb copy retains only in-frame clones and omits some. The top ten clones hold 1.5% to 2% of a sample with about 100,000 clones, 85% to 95% of them seen once. Sequenced material: peripheral blood, taken on day 0 of AZD1222 vaccination. This sequence was found in an adult in good health. This chain connects TRBV18 to TRBJ2-1, with 7 bases fitting TRBD1. CDR3 sequence: CASSIRGGGSYNEQFF. CDR3 bases: TGTGCCAGCTCAATTCGAGGGGGCGGATCCTACAATGAGCAGTTCTTC.